This T cell receptor (beta chain) appears in the sequencing data of a study of T cells in Graves' hyperthyroidism and ophthalmopathy. Findings and limits, study-wide: Ophthalmopathy and stable hyperthyroidism were told apart by a 13 V-J model. Blood also contained most expanded thyroid clonotypes above 0.001. The model predicted ophthalmopathy a median around six months before onset.

Trimming took off 6 bases at V and 3 bases at J, with 12 bases between the two ends. Germline CDR1 ENHRY, CDR2 SYGVKD. The CDR3 totals 14 residues. Turning to this clonotype: Its specificity is unknown.

Template material for amplifying TCR beta CDR3 regions consisted of RNA transcripts. The primer set for the first-round RT-PCR of the TCR CDR3 was HTBI. Via MiXCR, TCRdb re-called the multiplex PCR reads, giving one row per CDR3 protein. Of 500,000 to 600,000 distinct CDR3 sequences listed, nearly 20% were seen once; the top ten hold about 50%. The chain joins TRBV10-3 to TRBJ2-1; maybe TRBD1 (6 bases). This TCR derives from a man aged 35 to 55 with Graves' ophthalmopathy. The specimen sequenced was blood. The CDR3 DNA is TGTGCCATCAGCGGTGTACAGGGCTACAATGAGCAGTTCTTC. Its protein product is CAISGVQGYNEQFF.